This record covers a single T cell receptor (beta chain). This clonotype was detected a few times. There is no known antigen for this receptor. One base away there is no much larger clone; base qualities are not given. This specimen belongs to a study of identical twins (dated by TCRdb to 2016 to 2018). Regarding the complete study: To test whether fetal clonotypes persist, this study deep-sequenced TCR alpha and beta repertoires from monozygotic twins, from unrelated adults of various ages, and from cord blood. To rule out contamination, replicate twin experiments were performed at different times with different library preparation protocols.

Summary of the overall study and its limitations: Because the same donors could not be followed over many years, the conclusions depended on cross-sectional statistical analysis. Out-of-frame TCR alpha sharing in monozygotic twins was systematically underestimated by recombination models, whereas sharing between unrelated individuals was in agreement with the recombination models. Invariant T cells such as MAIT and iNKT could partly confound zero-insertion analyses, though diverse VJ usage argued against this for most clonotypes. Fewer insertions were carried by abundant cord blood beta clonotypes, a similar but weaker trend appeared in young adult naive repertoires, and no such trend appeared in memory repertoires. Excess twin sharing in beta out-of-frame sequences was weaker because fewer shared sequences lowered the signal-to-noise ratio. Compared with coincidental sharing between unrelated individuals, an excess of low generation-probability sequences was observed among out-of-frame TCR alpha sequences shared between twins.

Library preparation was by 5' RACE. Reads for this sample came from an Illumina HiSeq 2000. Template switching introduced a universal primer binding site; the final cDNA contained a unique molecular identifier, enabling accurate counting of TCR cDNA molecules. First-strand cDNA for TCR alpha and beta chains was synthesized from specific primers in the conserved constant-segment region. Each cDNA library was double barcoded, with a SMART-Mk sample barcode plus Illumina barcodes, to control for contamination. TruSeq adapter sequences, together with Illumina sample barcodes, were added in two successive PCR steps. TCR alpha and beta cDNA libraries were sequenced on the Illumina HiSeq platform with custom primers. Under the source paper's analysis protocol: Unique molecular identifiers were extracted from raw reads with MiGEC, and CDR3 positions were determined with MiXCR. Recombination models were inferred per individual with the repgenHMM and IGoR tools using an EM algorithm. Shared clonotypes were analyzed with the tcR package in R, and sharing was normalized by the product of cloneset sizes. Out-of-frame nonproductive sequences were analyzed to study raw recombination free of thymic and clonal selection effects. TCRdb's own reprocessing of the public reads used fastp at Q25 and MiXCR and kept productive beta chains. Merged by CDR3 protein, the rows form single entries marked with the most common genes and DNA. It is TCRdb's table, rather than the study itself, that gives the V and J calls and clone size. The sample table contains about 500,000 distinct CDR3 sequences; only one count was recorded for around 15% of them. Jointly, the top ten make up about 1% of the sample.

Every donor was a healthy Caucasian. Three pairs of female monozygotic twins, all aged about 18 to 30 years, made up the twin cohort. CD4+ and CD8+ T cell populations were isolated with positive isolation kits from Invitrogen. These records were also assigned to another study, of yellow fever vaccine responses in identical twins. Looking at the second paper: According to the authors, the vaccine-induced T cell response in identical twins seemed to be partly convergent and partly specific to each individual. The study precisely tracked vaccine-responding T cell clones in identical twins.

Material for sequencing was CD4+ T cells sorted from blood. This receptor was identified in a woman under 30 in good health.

CDR3 protein: CASSYLPANPRKVNSPLHF. At the DNA level, the sequence is TGTGCCAGCAGTTACTTACCTGCGAATCCGAGAAAAGTAAATTCACCCCTCCACTTT. The V gene is TRBV6-5 and the J gene is TRBJ1-6; no confident D gene assignment can be made. Reading the germline V gene gives CDR1 MNHEY and CDR2 SVGAGI. The CDR3, cysteine through phenylalanine, is 19 amino acids long. The only DNA kept is the CDR3, 57 bases in frame from the first base. Between the V and J ends, shortened by 1 base and 7 bases respectively, the junction contains 23 bases.